This TCR beta chain appears in the sequencing data of a study of shared clonotypes between healthy human individuals. The study's findings and limits: A reduction in generation probabilities was seen for non-shared clonotypes relative to those shared by all four donors. The sharing of 4% to 5.5% of naive CD4 clonotypes was seen across several donors.

With respect to this clone: As yet, its antigen is unknown. Other DNA sequences in the sample encode the same CDR3.

In the authors' methods: Filtering was not the same, since immunoSEQ gave junction-only sequences without quality scores. Using immunoSEQ multiplex PCR, the repertoire was profiled, and TCRdb retains in-frame clones only, with some absent. The V and J calls and the clone size are those of that table, but D and trimming were determined from the DNA. Of some 660,000 clones in the sample, 73% were seen once. The sequencing sample was made of memory CD4+ T cells sorted from blood. Subset given: CD45RA-negative fraction. The clonotype was recovered from a woman aged 25 to 39 in good health.

This chain's CDR3 is CASSFTSGRDTQYF. CDR3 DNA sequence: TGTGCCAGCAGTTTTACTAGCGGGAGAGATACGCAGTATTTT. The chain is built from TRBV28 and TRBJ2-3; the match to TRBD2 covers 11 bases. The CDR3 sequence is 14 residues long. The germline gives CDR1 MDHEN, CDR2 SYDVKM. Germline trimming cut 3 bases from V and 5 bases from J; bases unmatched to any gene: 1.